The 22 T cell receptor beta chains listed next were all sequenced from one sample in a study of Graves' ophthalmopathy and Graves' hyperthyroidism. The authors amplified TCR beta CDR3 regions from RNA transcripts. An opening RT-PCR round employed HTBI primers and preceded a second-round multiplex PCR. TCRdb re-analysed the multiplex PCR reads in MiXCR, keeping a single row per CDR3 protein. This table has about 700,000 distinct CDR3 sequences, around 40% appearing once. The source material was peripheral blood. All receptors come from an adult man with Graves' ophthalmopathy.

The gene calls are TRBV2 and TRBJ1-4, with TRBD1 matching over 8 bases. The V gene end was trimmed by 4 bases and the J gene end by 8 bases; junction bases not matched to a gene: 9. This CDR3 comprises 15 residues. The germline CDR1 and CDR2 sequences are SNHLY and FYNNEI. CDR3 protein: CASSVGQVPREKLFF. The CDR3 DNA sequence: TGTGCCAGCAGTGTGGGACAGGTGCCTCGGGAAAAACTGTTTTTT.

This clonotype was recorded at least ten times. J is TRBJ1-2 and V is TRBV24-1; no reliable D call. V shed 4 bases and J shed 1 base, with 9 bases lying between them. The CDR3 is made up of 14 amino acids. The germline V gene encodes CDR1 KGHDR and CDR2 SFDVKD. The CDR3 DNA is TGTGCCACCAGTGAGCCGACTGTTAACTATGGCTACACCTTC. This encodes CATSEPTVNYGYTF.

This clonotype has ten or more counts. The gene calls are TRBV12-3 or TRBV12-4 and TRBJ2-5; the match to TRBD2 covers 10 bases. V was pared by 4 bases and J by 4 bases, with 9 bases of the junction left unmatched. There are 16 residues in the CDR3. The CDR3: CASSSPSGSPPETQYF. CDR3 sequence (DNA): TGTGCCAGCAGTTCGCCTAGCGGGAGTCCCCCAGAGACCCAGTACTTC.

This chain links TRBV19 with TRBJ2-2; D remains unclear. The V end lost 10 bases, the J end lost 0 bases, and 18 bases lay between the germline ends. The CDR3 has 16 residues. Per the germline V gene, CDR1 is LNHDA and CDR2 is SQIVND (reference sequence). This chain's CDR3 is CATYSTERTNTGELFF. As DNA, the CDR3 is TGTGCCACCTACTCCACAGAAAGAACGAACACCGGGGAGCTGTTTTTT. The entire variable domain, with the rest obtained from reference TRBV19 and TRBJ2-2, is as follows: DGGITQSPKYLFRKEGQNVTLSCEQNLNHDAMYWYRQDPGQGLRLIYYSQIVNDFQKGDIAEGYSVSREKKESFPLTVTSAQKNPTAFYLCATYSTERTNTGELFFGEGSRLTVL.

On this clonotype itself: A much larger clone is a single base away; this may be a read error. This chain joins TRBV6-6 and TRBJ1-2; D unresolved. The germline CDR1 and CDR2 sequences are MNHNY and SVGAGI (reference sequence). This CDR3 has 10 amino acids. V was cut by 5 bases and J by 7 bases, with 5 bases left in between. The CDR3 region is CASSKAGYTF. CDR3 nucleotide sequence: TGTGCCAGCAGTAAAGCTGGCTACACCTTC.

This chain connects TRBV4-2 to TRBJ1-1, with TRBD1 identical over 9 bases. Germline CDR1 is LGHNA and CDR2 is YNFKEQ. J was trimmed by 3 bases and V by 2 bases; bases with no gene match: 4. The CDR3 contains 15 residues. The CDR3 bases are TGTGCCAGCAGCCAACGACAGGGGGTGGACACTGAAGCTTTCTTT. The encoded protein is CASSQRQGVDTEAFF.

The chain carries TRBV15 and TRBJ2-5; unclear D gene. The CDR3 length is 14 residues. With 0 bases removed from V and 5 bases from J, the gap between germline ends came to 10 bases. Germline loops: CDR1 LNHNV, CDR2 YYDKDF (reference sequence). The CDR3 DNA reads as TGTGCCACCAGCAGAGAAGGGAAGCATGAGACCCAGTACTTC. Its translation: CATSREGKHETQYF.

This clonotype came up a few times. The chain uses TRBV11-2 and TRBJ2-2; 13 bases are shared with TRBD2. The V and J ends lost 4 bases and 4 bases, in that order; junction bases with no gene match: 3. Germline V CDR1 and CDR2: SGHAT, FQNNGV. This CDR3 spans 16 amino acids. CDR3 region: CASSSGLAGVTGELFF. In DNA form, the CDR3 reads TGTGCCAGCAGCTCTGGACTAGCGGGAGTCACCGGGGAGCTGTTTTTT.

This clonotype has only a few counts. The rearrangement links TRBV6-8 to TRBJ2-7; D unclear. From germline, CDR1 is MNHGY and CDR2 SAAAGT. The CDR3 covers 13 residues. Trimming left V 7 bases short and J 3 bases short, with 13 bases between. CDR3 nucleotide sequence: TGTGCCAGCATTGGACGGAACCGCTACGAGCAGTACTTC. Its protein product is CASIGRNRYEQYF.

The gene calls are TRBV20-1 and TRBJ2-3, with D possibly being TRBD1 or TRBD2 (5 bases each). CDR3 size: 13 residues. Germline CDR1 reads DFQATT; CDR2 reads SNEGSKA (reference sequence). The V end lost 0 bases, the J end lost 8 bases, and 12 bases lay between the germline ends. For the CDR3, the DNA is TGCAGTGCTAGAGATGGTCCGAGGGGTACGCAGTATTTT. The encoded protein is CSARDGPRGTQYF.

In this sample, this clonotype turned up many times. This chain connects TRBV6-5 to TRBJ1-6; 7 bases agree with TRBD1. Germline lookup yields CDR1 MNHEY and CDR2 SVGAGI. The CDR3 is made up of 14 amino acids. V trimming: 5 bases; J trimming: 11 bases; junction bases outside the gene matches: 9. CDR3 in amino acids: CASSGGDSATPLHF. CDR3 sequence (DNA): TGTGCCAGCAGTGGGGGGGACAGTGCCACACCCCTCCACTTT.

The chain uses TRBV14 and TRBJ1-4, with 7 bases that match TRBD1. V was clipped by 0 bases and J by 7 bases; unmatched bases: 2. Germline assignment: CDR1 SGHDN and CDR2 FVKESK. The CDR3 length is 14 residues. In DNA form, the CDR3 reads TGTGCCAGCAGCCAAGATTGGGACAGTGAAAAACTGTTTTTT. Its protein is CASSQDWDSEKLFF.

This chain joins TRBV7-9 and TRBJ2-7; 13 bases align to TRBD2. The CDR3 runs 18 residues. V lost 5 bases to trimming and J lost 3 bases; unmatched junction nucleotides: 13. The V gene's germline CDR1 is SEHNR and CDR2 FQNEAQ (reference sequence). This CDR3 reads CASSQEGRGTSGVYEQYF. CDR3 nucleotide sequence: TGTGCCAGCAGCCAAGAGGGGAGAGGGACTAGCGGGGTCTACGAGCAGTACTTC.

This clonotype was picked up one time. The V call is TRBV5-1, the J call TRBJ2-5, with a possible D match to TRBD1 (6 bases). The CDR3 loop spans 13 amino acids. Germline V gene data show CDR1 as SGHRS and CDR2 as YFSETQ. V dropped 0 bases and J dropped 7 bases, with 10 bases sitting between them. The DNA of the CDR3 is TGCGCCAGCAGCTTGGCAGGGGATCGGACCCAGTACTTC. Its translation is CASSLAGDRTQYF.

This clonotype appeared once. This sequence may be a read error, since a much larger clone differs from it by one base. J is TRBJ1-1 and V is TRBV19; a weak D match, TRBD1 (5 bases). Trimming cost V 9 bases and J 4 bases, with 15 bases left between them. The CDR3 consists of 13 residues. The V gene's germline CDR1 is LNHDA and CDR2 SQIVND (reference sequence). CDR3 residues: CASAGWVSTEAFF. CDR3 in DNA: TGTGCCAGCGCAGGGTGGGTGAGCACTGAAGCTTTCTTT.

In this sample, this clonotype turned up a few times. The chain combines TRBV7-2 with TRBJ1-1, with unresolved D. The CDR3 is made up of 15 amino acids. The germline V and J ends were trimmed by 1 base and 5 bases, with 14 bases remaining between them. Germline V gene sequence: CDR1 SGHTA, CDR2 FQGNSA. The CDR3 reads CASSLVQRRGTEAFF. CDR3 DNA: TGTGCCAGCAGCTTAGTTCAGCGAAGAGGGACTGAAGCTTTCTTT.

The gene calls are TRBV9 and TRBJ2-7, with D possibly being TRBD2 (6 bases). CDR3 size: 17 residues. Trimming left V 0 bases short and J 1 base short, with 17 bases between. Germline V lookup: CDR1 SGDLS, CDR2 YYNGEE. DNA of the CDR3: TGTGCCAGCAGCGTAGGTATGCGAGCGGCGGGATCCTACGAGCAGTACTTC. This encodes CASSVGMRAAGSYEQYF.

DNA of the CDR3: TGTGCCAGCAGCTTCATGGACAGGGCCTACGAGCAGTACTTC. Protein sequence: CASSFMDRAYEQYF. V and J are TRBV7-9 and TRBJ2-7, with 8 bases lining up with TRBD1. The CDR3 has 14 amino acids. Germline CDR1 is SEHNR and CDR2 is FQNEAQ (reference sequence). V lost 3 bases to trimming and J lost 2 bases; unmatched junction nucleotides: 3.

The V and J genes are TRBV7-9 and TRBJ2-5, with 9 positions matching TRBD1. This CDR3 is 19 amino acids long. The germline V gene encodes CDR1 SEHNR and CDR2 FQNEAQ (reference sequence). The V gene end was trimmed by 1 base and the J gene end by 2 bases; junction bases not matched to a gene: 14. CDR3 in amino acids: CASSLGFGGTGQQQETQYF. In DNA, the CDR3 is TGTGCCAGCAGCTTAGGTTTCGGGGGGACAGGGCAACAACAAGAGACCCAGTACTTC. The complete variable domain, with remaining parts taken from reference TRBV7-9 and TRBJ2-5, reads DTGVSQNPRHKITKRGQNVTFRCDPISEHNRLYWYRQTLGQGPEFLTYFQNEAQLEKSRLLSDRFSAERPKGSFSTLEIQRTEQGDSAMYLCASSLGFGGTGQQQETQYFGPGTRLLVL.

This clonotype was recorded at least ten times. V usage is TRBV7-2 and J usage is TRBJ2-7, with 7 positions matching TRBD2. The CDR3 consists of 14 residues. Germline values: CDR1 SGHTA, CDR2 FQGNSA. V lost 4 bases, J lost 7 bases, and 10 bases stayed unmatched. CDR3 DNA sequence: TGTGCCAGCAGCTCCGTTGGGCGGGAGACTGAGCAGTACTTC. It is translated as CASSSVGRETEQYF. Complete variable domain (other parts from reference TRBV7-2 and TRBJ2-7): GAGVSQSPSNKVTEKGKDVELRCDPISGHTALYWYRQSLGQGLEFLIYFQGNSAPDKSGLPSDRFSAERTGGSVSTLTIQRTQQEDSAVYLCASSSVGRETEQYFGPGTRLTVT.

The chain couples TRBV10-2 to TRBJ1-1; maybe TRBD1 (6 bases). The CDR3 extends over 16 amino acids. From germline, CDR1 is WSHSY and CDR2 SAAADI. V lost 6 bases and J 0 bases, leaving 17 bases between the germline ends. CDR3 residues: CASSQKIGTMNTEAFF. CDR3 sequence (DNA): TGCGCCAGCAGCCAAAAGATCGGGACAATGAACACTGAAGCTTTCTTT.

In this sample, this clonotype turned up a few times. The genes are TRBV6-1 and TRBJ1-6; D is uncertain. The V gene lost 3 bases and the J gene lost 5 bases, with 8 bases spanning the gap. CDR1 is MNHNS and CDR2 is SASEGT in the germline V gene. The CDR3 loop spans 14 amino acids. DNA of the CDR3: TGTGCCAGCAGTGACTTACAGAATAATTCACCCCTCCACTTT. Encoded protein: CASSDLQNNSPLHF.